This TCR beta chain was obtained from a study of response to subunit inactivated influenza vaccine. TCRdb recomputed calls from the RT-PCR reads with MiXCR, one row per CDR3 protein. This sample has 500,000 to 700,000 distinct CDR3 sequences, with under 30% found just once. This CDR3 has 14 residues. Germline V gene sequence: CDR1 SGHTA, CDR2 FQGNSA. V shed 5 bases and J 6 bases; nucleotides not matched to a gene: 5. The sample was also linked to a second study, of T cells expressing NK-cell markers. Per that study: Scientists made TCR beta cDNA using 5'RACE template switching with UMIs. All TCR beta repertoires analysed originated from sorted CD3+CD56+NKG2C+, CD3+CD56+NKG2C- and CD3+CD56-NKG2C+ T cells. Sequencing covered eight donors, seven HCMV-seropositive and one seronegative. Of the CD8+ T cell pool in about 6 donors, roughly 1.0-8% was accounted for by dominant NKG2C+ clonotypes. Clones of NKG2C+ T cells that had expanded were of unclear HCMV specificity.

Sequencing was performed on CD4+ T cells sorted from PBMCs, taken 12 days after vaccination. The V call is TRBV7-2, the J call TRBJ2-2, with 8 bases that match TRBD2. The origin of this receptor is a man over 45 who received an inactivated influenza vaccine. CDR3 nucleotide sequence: TGTGCCAGCAGCCCCCAGCGGGAGTCCGGGGAGCTGTTTTTT. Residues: CASSPQRESGELFF. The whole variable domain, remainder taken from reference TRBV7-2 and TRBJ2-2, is GAGVSQSPSNKVTEKGKDVELRCDPISGHTALYWYRQSLGQGLEFLIYFQGNSAPDKSGLPSDRFSAERTGGSVSTLTIQRTQQEDSAVYLCASSPQRESGELFFGEGSRLTVL.